The clone carrying this TCR beta chain appeared a few times. This sample was included in a study of CD8 T cells in ankylosing spondylitis. The germline V and J ends were trimmed by 6 bases and 0 bases, with 11 bases remaining between them. Per germline, CDR1 SQVTM and CDR2 ANQGSEA. The CDR3 is 13 residues long. TCRdb re-called the 5' RACE reads with MiXCR, one entry per CDR3 protein. The table has approximately 250,000 distinct CDR3 sequences, around 32% seen once. The source material was blood, either unsorted or a sorted T cell fraction (not recorded which). The gene calls are TRBV29-1 and TRBJ1-1, with unresolved D. The receptor was derived from a male donor with ankylosing spondylitis or in good health (not recorded which). The CDR3 DNA reads TGCAGCGTCAGACCAATAATGAACACTGAAGCTTTCTTT. Protein: CSVRPIMNTEAFF.